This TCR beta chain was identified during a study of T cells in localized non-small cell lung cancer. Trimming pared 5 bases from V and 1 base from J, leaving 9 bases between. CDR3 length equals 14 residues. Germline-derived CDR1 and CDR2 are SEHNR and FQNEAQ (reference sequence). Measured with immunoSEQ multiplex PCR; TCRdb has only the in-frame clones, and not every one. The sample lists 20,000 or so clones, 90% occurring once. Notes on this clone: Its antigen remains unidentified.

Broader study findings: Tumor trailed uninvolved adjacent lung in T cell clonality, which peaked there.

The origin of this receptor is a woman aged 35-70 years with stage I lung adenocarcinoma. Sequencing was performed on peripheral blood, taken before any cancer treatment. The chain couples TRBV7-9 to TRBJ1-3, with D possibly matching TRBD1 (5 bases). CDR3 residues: CASSVPGSGNTIYF. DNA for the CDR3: TGTGCCAGCAGCGTTCCAGGGTCTGGAAACACCATATATTTT.